This entry is about one T cell receptor beta chain. This entry comes from a study of blood T cell repertoires in COVID-19. Study-wide background: T cells, B-cell-depleted T cells, or PBMCs provided the cDNA or gDNA that served as material.

Only in-frame clones appear in the TCRdb table, and some are missing; sequencing was by immunoSEQ multiplex PCR. This sample yields some 160,000 clones, of which 83% are seen a single time; roughly 2% belongs to the top ten. The sample taken for sequencing was peripheral blood. The sequence was collected from a woman at least 80 years old with acute or convalescent COVID-19.

The CDR3 DNA is TGTGCCAGCAGTCCTCGACAGGGCCGCTCTGGAAACACCATATATTTT. Protein product: CASSPRQGRSGNTIYF. This rearrangement joins TRBV25-1 to TRBJ1-3; 7 nucleotides match TRBD1. CDR3 length: 16 amino acids. The germline V gene has CDR1 MGHDK and CDR2 SYGVNS. V was clipped by 5 bases and J by 0 bases; unmatched bases: 7. Drawing the rest from reference TRBV25-1 and TRBJ1-3, the complete variable domain is EADIYQTPRYLVIGTGKKITLECSQTMGHDKMYWYQQDPGMELHLIHYSYGVNSTEKGDLSSESTVSRIRTEHFPLTLESARPSHTSQYLCASSPRQGRSGNTIYFGEGSWLTVV.